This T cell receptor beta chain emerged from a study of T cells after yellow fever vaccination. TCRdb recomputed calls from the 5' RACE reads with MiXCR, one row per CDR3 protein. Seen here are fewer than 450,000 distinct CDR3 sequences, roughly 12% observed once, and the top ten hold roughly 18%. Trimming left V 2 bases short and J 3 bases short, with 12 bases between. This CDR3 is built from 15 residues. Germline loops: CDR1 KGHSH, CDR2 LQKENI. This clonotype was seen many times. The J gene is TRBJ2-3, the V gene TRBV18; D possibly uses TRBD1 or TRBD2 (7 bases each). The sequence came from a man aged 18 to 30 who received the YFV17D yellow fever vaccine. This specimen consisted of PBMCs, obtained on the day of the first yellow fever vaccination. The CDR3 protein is CASSPNRGGTDTQYF. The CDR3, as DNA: TGTGCCAGCTCACCAAACAGGGGAGGGACAGATACGCAGTATTTT.